This is a list of T cell receptor beta chains from one sample in a study of a mutant IDH1 vaccine in newly diagnosed glioma. No cognate antigen is known for these TCRs. The assay was immunoSEQ multiplex PCR, and TCRdb's table has in-frame clones only and misses some. The table records tens of thousands of clones, around 80% of them present only once. Sequencing was performed on PBMCs, taken from a glioma patient whose treatment included an IDH1 peptide vaccine. The receptors shown here come from a woman between 40 and 50 years old with glioma. CDR3s include the opening cysteine and the closing phenylalanine or tryptophan. A D gene is named only where the DNA matches it firmly. The size entry is marked missing in some rows and otherwise reads once, few, many or a size class.

TRBV5-1	TRBJ2-2	few	-	CASRVGYTGELFF	TGCGCCAGCAGAGTAGGATACACCGGGGAGCTGTTTTTT
TRBV5-1	TRBJ2-2	-	-	CASSSQITGELFF	TGCGCCAGCAGCTCCCAGATCACCGGGGAGCTGTTTTTT
TRBV6-5	TRBJ2-7	-	TRBD1	CASSPTSTGWYEQYF	TGTGCCAGCAGTCCGACTTCGACAGGGTGGTACGAGCAGTACTTC
TRBV6-6	TRBJ2-2	-	-	CASSYRGAELFF	TGTGCCAGCAGTTACCGGGGGGCGGAGCTGTTTTTT
TRBV7-2	TRBJ2-3	few	TRBD2	CASSLPTSGWDTQYF	TGTGCCAGCAGCTTACCCACTAGCGGCTGGGATACGCAGTATTTT
TRBV10-1	TRBJ1-1	-	-	CASSPPTAPMPVNTEAFF	TGCGCCAGCAGTCCCCCGACGGCTCCCATGCCGGTGAACACTGAAGCTTTCTTT
TRBV19	TRBJ1-4	few	-	CASSIGDGTPGEEKLFF	TGTGCCAGTAGTATTGGGGACGGAACCCCGGGAGAAGAAAAACTGTTTTTT
TRBV6-5	TRBJ2-2	-	-	CASSFNTGELFF	TGTGCCAGCAGTTTCAATACCGGGGAGCTGTTTTTT
TRBV15	TRBJ1-1	-	TRBD1	CATSETTGGTEAFF	TGTGCCACCAGCGAAACGACAGGGGGCACTGAAGCTTTCTTT
TRBV9	TRBJ1-2	few	-	CASSTIGVPYGYTF	TGTGCCAGCAGCACCATCGGGGTTCCTTATGGCTACACCTTC
TRBV7-2	TRBJ1-5	-	-	CASSRGTDQPQHF	TGTGCCAGCAGCCGCGGTACGGATCAGCCCCAGCATTTT
TRBV6-6	TRBJ1-2	few	-	CASLSRNYGYTF	TGTGCCAGCTTATCTCGGAACTATGGCTACACCTTC
TRBV15	TRBJ1-1	few	TRBD1	CATSPGGVQNTEAFF	TGTGCCACCTCGCCAGGGGGCGTTCAGAACACTGAAGCTTTCTTT
TRBV7-9	TRBJ1-1	-	TRBD1	CASMGGTGALNTEAFF	TGTGCCAGCATGGGAGGGACAGGAGCCTTGAACACTGAAGCTTTCTTT
TRBV6-5	TRBJ2-5	-	-	CASSSLRDAETQYF	TGTGCCAGCAGTTCTCTAAGGGACGCAGAGACCCAGTACTTC
TRBV2	TRBJ1-6	-	-	CASSAAAGLAPLHF	TGTGCCAGCAGTGCTGCGGCAGGGTTGGCACCCCTCCACTTT
TRBV29-1	TRBJ2-2	-	-	CSVLLRGRGITGELFF	TGCAGCGTTCTCCTGCGGGGTAGGGGGATCACCGGGGAGCTGTTTTTT
TRBV19	TRBJ1-5	medium-sized	-	CASRYRTDSNQPQHF	TGTGCCAGTAGATACCGGACAGATAGCAATCAGCCCCAGCATTTT
TRBV30	TRBJ2-7	-	TRBD1	CAWKQGVYEQYF	TGTGCCTGGAAGCAGGGGGTTTACGAGCAGTACTTC
TRBV19	TRBJ1-2	-	TRBD1	CASPDRVAGYTF	TGTGCCAGTCCGGACAGGGTAGCTGGCTACACCTTC
TRBV4-3	TRBJ2-1	-	TRBD2	CASSPGLADYNEQFF	TGCGCCAGCAGCCCGGGACTAGCGGACTACAATGAGCAGTTCTTC
TRBV7-8	TRBJ2-1	-	TRBD2	CASSPRGGPSGEQFF	TGTGCCAGCAGCCCCCGGGGGGGGCCCTCGGGAGAGCAGTTCTTC
TRBV7-2	TRBJ2-7	few	-	CASSPTGYEQYF	TGTGCCAGCAGCCCCACGGGGTACGAGCAGTACTTC
TRBV6-6	TRBJ2-5	-	TRBD1	CASSYTPGGLETQYF	TGTGCCAGCAGTTACACCCCAGGGGGCTTGGAGACCCAGTACTTC
TRBV7-2	TRBJ2-1	-	-	CASSNRLQPSYNEQFF	TGTGCCAGCAGCAACCGACTTCAACCCTCCTACAATGAGCAGTTCTTC
TRBV30	TRBJ2-7	-	-	CAWGLTPESYEQYF	TGTGCCTGGGGTCTTACGCCGGAATCTTACGAGCAGTACTTC
TRBV6-5	TRBJ1-6	-	TRBD1	CASSYPGTGNSPLHF	TGTGCCAGCAGTTACCCTGGGACAGGAAATTCACCCCTCCACTTT
TRBV7-9	TRBJ1-1	-	-	CASSLRWDPEAFF	TGTGCCAGCAGCCTAAGATGGGACCCTGAAGCTTTCTTT
TRBV2	TRBJ1-6	-	-	CASSELVIQGSPLHF	TGTGCCAGCAGTGAACTCGTGATCCAGGGTTCACCCCTCCACTTT